This entry lists 31 T cell receptor beta chains sequenced from one sample in a study of CD4+ T cells in melanoma. Profiling relied on immunoSEQ multiplex PCR, and the TCRdb table lists in-frame clones only, not all of them. The sample holds roughly 12,000 clones; over 60% are singletons and the top ten take roughly 10%. Sequencing was done on a sample of cells from a culture (not recorded whether cultured in vitro). The receptors originated from a human donor with melanoma.

This clone was recorded a few times. J is TRBJ1-6 and V is TRBV5-1, with a tentative D call TRBD1 (5 bases). V lost 0 bases and J lost 2, with 12 bases in between. CDR1 and CDR2 from the germline V gene are SGHRS and YFSETQ. This CDR3 spans 17 amino acids. The CDR3 nucleotides read TGCGCCAGCAGCTTGGCGGGCCTACAGGCCTATAATTCACCCCTCCACTTT. Translated: CASSLAGLQAYNSPLHF.

The gene calls are TRBV6-5 and TRBJ2-7, with a tentative D call TRBD1 (5 bases). The V end lost 0 bases, the J end lost 5 bases, and 14 bases lay between the germline ends. Germline V gene sequence: CDR1 MNHEY, CDR2 SVGAGI. The CDR3 totals 15 residues. Written as DNA, the CDR3 is TGTGCCAGCAGTTACTCGGACATAAGGAGCCACGAGCAGTACTTC. Its translation: CASSYSDIRSHEQYF.

The J gene is TRBJ1-1, the V gene TRBV30, with unresolved D. This CDR3 has 13 residues. Trimming took 3 bases from V and 1 from J, leaving 9 bases between them. Germline values: CDR1 GTSNPN, CDR2 SVGIG (reference sequence). This CDR3 is CAWRSESNTEAFF. In DNA, the CDR3 is TGTGCCTGGAGAAGTGAATCGAACACTGAAGCTTTCTTT.

CDR3 residues: CATSSTGGSHGYTF. CDR3 DNA: TGTGCCACCAGCAGTACAGGGGGTTCACATGGCTACACCTTC. The V and J genes are TRBV15 and TRBJ1-2, with 8 bases identical to TRBD1. This CDR3 is built from 14 residues. The trim removed 3 bases at V and 6 bases at J, leaving 6 bases unmatched. Germline V CDR1 and CDR2: LNHNV, YYDKDF (reference sequence).

V is TRBV5-1 and J is TRBJ2-7, with 7 bases lining up with TRBD1. The ends lost 4 bases at V and 1 base at J; junction bases unmatched: 14. The CDR3 runs 17 residues. Germline V lookup: CDR1 SGHRS, CDR2 YFSETQ. CDR3 nucleotides: TGCGCCAGCAGCGCTACCGGGACAGCCTCCCCTTCCTACGAGCAGTACTTC. It codes for CASSATGTASPSYEQYF.

In this sample, this clone turned up a few times. The rearrangement links TRBV7-9 to TRBJ1-5, with D possibly matching TRBD1 (5 bases). The CDR3 length is 15 residues. V shed 5 bases and J shed 5 bases, with 16 bases lying between them. Looked up from germline, CDR1 is SEHNR and CDR2 is FQNEAQ (reference sequence). The CDR3 coding sequence is TGTGCCAGCAGCCAGCAGGGTTCCCTAGATCAGCCCCAGCATTTT. Translated, it gives CASSQQGSLDQPQHF.

V and J are TRBV7-9 and TRBJ2-2, with D possibly being TRBD2 (6 bases). Trimming cost V 4 bases and J 6 bases, with 15 bases left between them. Germline V gives CDR1 SEHNR, CDR2 FQNEAQ (reference sequence). The CDR3 is made up of 15 amino acids. The CDR3 region has the DNA TGTGCCAGCAGCTCCCCCAAGACTAGGGCCGGGGAGCTGTTTTTT. It encodes CASSSPKTRAGELFF.

This clone was seen a few times. In DNA, the CDR3 is TGCGCCAGCAGGCCTCAATGGGCCAATGAAAAACTGTTTTTT. Its protein product is CASRPQWANEKLFF. The chain carries TRBV10-2 and TRBJ1-4, with D uncertain. V was trimmed by 6 bases and J by 5 bases, leaving 13 bases between them. Germline CDR1 and CDR2: WSHSY and SAAADI. This CDR3 has 14 amino acids.

This chain joins TRBV13 and TRBJ2-2; 7 bases fit TRBD1. J lost 5 bases, V lost 5 bases, and 8 bases had no gene match. Germline V lookup: CDR1 PRHDT, CDR2 FYEKMQ (reference sequence). The CDR3 length is 15 residues. CDR3 protein: CASSRGQAATGELFF. The CDR3 bases are TGTGCCAGCAGCCGAGGACAGGCAGCAACCGGGGAGCTGTTTTTT.

This clone was detected a few times. V and J are TRBV19 and TRBJ1-1; D remains unclear. Trimming shortened V by 8 bases and J by 1 base, and 14 bases separated the two germline ends. Germline V gene lookup returns CDR1 LNHDA and CDR2 SQIVND (reference sequence). The CDR3 sequence is 14 residues long. The CDR3 reads CASQKTRQNTEAFF. CDR3 DNA sequence: TGTGCCAGTCAAAAGACACGCCAGAACACTGAAGCTTTCTTT.

In this sample, this clone turned up a few times. The V call is TRBV7-9, the J call TRBJ1-6; D perhaps matches TRBD1 (5 bases). V was cut by 5 bases and J by 8 bases, with 19 bases left in between. Germline V gene data show CDR1 as SEHNR and CDR2 as FQNEAQ (reference sequence). This CDR3 contains 16 residues. As DNA, the CDR3 is TGTGCCAGCAGCGAAGGGGTCTGGCAGGGACATTCACCCCTCCACTTT. It specifies CASSEGVWQGHSPLHF.

The J gene is TRBJ2-2, the V gene TRBV4-1; TRBD1 matches at 7 bases. The CDR3 contains 17 residues. J gave up 6 bases and V 3 bases, and 13 bases lay outside the gene matches. The V gene's germline CDR1 is MGHRA and CDR2 YSYEKL. In nucleotides, the CDR3 is TGCGCCAGCAGCCAGGACAGGTTGAGGTCCGGGGCCGGGGAGCTGTTTTTT. This translates into CASSQDRLRSGAGELFF.

The chain joins TRBV5-1 to TRBJ2-3; a weak D match, TRBD2 (6 bases). The CDR3 length is 13 residues. Trimming took off 3 bases at V and 4 bases at J, with 9 bases between the two ends. Germline V gene lookup returns CDR1 SGHRS and CDR2 YFSETQ. The CDR3 DNA follows: TGCGCCAGCAGCTGGGCGGGGCCAGATACGCAGTATTTT. Amino acid sequence: CASSWAGPDTQYF. Looking up the rest from reference TRBV5-1 and TRBJ2-3 gives the full variable domain: KAGVTQTPRYLIKTRGQQVTLSCSPISGHRSVSWYQQTPGQGLQFLFEYFSETQRNKGNFPGRFSGRQFSNSRSEMNVSTLELGDSALYLCASSWAGPDTQYFGPGTRLTVL.

This chain joins TRBV4-1 and TRBJ2-2, with D hard to call. V was cut by 3 bases and J by 1 base, with 9 bases left in between. The CDR3 consists of 15 residues. CDR1 and CDR2 (germline): MGHRA, YSYEKL. The CDR3 DNA follows: TGCGCCAGCAGCCACCACGGAATGAACACCGGGGAGCTGTTTTTT. Its protein is CASSHHGMNTGELFF.

This chain uses TRBV4-1 with TRBJ1-3; perhaps TRBD1 as D (5 bases). The CDR3 loop spans 12 amino acids. The V end lost 4 bases, the J end lost 4 bases, and 5 bases lay between the germline ends. CDR1 is MGHRA and CDR2 is YSYEKL in the germline V gene. In DNA, the CDR3 is TGCGCCAGCAGCCGGGGGGGAAACACCATATATTTT. Residues: CASSRGGNTIYF.

The chain carries TRBV7-9 and TRBJ1-4; unclear D gene. The CDR3 has 13 residues. CDR1 SEHNR and CDR2 FQNEAQ come from the germline V gene (reference sequence). V shed 2 bases and J shed 5 bases, with 6 bases lying between them. The CDR3 is CASSLLLNEKLFF. The CDR3 bases are TGTGCCAGCAGCTTACTTTTAAATGAAAAACTGTTTTTT.

This chain connects TRBV2 to TRBJ2-7; tentatively, D is TRBD1 or TRBD2 (5 bases each). Germline V gene sequence: CDR1 SNHLY, CDR2 FYNNEI. The CDR3 covers 11 residues. Trimming cost V 6 bases and J 7 bases, with 10 bases left between them. The CDR3 region is CASREGMEQYF. The CDR3 DNA reads TGTGCCAGCAGAGAGGGGATGGAGCAGTACTTC.

Of note for this clone: One end of the junction varies from germline; a read error may be responsible. The chain carries TRBV19 and TRBJ1-6, with D tentatively TRBD1 (5 bases). The CDR3 has 13 amino acids. Germline V gene sequence: CDR1 LNHDA, CDR2 SQIVND (reference sequence). In nucleotides, the CDR3 is TGTGCCAGTAGGATAGGGGTCGGCGCACCCCTCCACTTT. It encodes CASRIGVGAPLHF.

The chain uses TRBV2 and TRBJ1-1; D unclear. The V gene lost 7 bases and the J gene lost 10 bases, with 13 bases spanning the gap. The CDR3 is 11 residues long. From germline, CDR1 is SNHLY and CDR2 FYNNEI. CDR3 in DNA: TGTGCCAGCAATCGGTTTTTCGGAGCTTTCTTT. Translated, it gives CASNRFFGAFF.

The chain links TRBV4-1 to TRBJ1-4; D is possibly TRBD1 (5 bases). Per germline, CDR1 MGHRA and CDR2 YSYEKL. The ends were cut back, 3 bases at V and 0 bases at J, with 11 bases in the middle. The CDR3 is 16 amino acids. The CDR3 protein is CASSQAGRATNEKLFF. In nucleotides, the CDR3 is TGCGCCAGCAGCCAGGCAGGGAGAGCAACTAATGAAAAACTGTTTTTT.

Here the CDR3 DNA reads TGTGCCAGCTCACCCACCGGGACAGTAGAGACCCAGTACTTC. It codes for CASSPTGTVETQYF. The V call is TRBV18, the J call TRBJ2-5; 7 bases map to TRBD1. With V trimmed by 3 bases and J by 4 bases, 5 bases remained unmatched. The CDR3 sequence is 14 residues long. Germline V gene sequence: CDR1 KGHSH, CDR2 LQKENI.

This clone was seen a handful of times. The chain employs TRBV10-3 and TRBJ2-7; 7 bases match TRBD1. J was trimmed by 3 bases and V by 10 bases; bases with no gene match: 12. CDR3 length equals 14 residues. Germline V CDR1 and CDR2: ENHRY, SYGVKD. The CDR3 loop is CATATGSTVYEQYF. The CDR3 DNA is TGTGCCACCGCGACAGGGAGTACGGTCTACGAGCAGTACTTC.

This clone was seen just once. The rearrangement uses TRBV18 and TRBJ1-4; 9 positions agree with TRBD1. The V and J ends lost 1 base and 6 bases, in that order; junction bases with no gene match: 9. Germline-derived CDR1 and CDR2 are KGHSH and LQKENI. The CDR3 consists of 17 residues. The chain's CDR3 is CASSPLTWDREDEKLFF. CDR3 bases: TGTGCCAGCTCACCACTCACATGGGACAGGGAGGATGAAAAACTGTTTTTT.

The genes are TRBV6-6 and TRBJ1-6; D gene unclear. Trimming pared 2 bases from V and 10 bases from J, leaving 9 bases between. CDR1 MNHNY and CDR2 SVGAGI come from the germline V gene (reference sequence). The CDR3 runs to 13 residues. The DNA for the CDR3 is TGTGCCAGCAGTTACGCCCTTTGGTCACCCCTCCACTTT. Translating it yields CASSYALWSPLHF.

Only one count was recorded for this clone. V is TRBV29-1 and J is TRBJ2-7; tentatively, D is TRBD2 (7 bases). V was trimmed by 6 bases and J by 3 bases, leaving 21 bases between them. CDR1 and CDR2 from the germline V gene are SQVTM and ANQGSEA. This CDR3 comprises 15 residues. As DNA, the CDR3 is TGCAGCGTCCTCAAGCTTCGGGGGGCTTACTACGAGCAGTACTTC. Translating gives CSVLKLRGAYYEQYF.

The chain is built from TRBV5-6 and TRBJ1-1; no definite D call. This CDR3 region has 13 residues. CDR1 and CDR2 from the germline V gene are SGHDT and YYEEEE. Trimming removed 3 bases from V and 3 bases from J, with 9 bases in between. The CDR3 nucleotides are TGTGCCAGCAGCTCGGACGATTACACTGAAGCTTTCTTT. Translating it yields CASSSDDYTEAFF. Based on the CDR3 plus reference TRBV5-6 and TRBJ1-1, the full variable domain is DAGVTQSPTHLIKTRGQQVTLRCSPKSGHDTVSWYQQALGQGPQFIFQYYEEEERQRGNFPDRFSGHQFPNYSSELNVNALLLGDSALYLCASSSDDYTEAFFGQGTRLTVV.

The chain joins TRBV30 to TRBJ1-6, with a weak D call TRBD1 (5 bases). Between the trimmed V and J ends, which lost 2 bases and 7 bases, there was a span of 12 bases. This CDR3 spans 14 amino acids. Germline CDR1 reads GTSNPN; CDR2 reads SVGIG (reference sequence). In DNA, the CDR3 is TGTGCCTGGAGTAGTACAGGTGGAAATTCACCCCTCCACTTT. Amino acids: CAWSSTGGNSPLHF.

This clone was observed a handful of times. The rearrangement links TRBV2 to TRBJ1-6; a possible D gene is TRBD1 (5 bases). This CDR3 is 13 amino acids long. V lost 8 bases and J lost 7, with 12 bases in between. The V gene's germline CDR1 is SNHLY and CDR2 FYNNEI. Here the CDR3 reads CASSRDQNSPLHF. DNA of the CDR3: TGTGCCAGCTCCCGGGACCAAAATTCACCCCTCCACTTT. The complete variable domain, with remaining parts taken from reference TRBV2 and TRBJ1-6, reads EPEVTQTPSHQVTQMGQEVILRCVPISNHLYFYWYRQILGQKVEFLVSFYNNEISEKSEIFDDQFSVERPDGSNFTLKIRSTKLEDSAMYFCASSRDQNSPLHFGNGTRLTVT.

J is TRBJ1-2 and V is TRBV27; 10 positions agree with TRBD1. The CDR3 covers 14 residues. Germline V gives CDR1 MNHEY, CDR2 SMNVEV (reference sequence). V lost 6 bases, J lost 6 bases, and 7 bases stayed unmatched. CDR3 in DNA: TGTGCCAGCAGCCGGACAGGGGGATCTAATGGCTACACCTTC. This translates into CASSRTGGSNGYTF.

This clone was seen just once. The CDR3 region is CASSRGAGNTIYF. As DNA, the CDR3 is TGTGCCAGCAGCAGGGGGGCTGGAAACACCATATATTTT. The rearrangement links TRBV11-2 to TRBJ1-3, with D tentatively TRBD1 (6 bases). This CDR3 contains 13 residues. Deletions cut 5 bases from V and 2 bases from J, with 7 bases between. Germline lookup yields CDR1 SGHAT and CDR2 FQNNGV.

The CDR3 spells CASSDGYTEAFF. The CDR3 DNA follows: TGTGCCAGCAGTGATGGGTACACTGAAGCTTTCTTT. The chain carries TRBV2 and TRBJ1-1; D is uncertain. The CDR3 spans 12 residues. The germline V and J ends were trimmed by 3 bases and 3 bases, with 5 bases remaining between them. Per the germline V gene, CDR1 is SNHLY and CDR2 is FYNNEI.